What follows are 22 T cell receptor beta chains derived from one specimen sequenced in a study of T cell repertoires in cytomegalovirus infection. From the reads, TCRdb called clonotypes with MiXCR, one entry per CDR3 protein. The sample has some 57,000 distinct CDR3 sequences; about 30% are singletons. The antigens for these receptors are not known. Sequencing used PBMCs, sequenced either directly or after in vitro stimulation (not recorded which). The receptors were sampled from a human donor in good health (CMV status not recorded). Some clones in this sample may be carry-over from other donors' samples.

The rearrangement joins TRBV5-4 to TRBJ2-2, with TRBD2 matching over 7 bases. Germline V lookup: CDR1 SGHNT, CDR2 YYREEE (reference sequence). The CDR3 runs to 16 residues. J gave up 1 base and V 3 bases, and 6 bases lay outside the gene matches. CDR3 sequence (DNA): TGTGCCAGCAGCTGGGGGTGGACTAGGAACACCGGGGAGCTGTTTTTT. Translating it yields CASSWGWTRNTGELFF.

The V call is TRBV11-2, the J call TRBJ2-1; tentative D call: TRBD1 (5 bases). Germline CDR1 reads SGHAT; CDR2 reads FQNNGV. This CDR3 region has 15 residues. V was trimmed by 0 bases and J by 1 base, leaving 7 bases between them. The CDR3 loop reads CASSLEGVSYNEQFF. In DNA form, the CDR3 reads TGTGCCAGCAGCTTAGAAGGGGTATCCTACAATGAGCAGTTCTTC.

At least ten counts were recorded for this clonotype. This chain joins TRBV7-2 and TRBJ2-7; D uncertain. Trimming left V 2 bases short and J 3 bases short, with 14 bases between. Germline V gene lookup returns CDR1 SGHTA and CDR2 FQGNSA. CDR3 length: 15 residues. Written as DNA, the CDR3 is TGTGCCAGCAGCTTAAGGTTGGCTACCCTCTACGAGCAGTACTTC. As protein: CASSLRLATLYEQYF.

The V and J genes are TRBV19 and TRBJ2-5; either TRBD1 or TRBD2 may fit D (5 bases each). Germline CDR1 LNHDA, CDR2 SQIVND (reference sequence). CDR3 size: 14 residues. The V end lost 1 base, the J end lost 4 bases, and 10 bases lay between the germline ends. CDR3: CASSIVGRTETQYF. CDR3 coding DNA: TGTGCCAGTAGTATAGTGGGACGGACAGAGACCCAGTACTTC. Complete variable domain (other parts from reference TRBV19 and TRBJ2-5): DGGITQSPKYLFRKEGQNVTLSCEQNLNHDAMYWYRQDPGQGLRLIYYSQIVNDFQKGDIAEGYSVSREKKESFPLTVTSAQKNPTAFYLCASSIVGRTETQYFGPGTRLLVL.

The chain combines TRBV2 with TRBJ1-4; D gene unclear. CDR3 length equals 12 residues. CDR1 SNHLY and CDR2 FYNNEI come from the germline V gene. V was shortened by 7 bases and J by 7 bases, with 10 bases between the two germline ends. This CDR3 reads CASIGGGEKLFF. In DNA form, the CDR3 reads TGTGCCAGCATCGGAGGAGGTGAAAAACTGTTTTTT. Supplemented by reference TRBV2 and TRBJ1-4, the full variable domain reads EPEVTQTPSHQVTQMGQEVILRCVPISNHLYFYWYRQILGQKVEFLVSFYNNEISEKSEIFDDQFSVERPDGSNFTLKIRSTKLEDSAMYFCASIGGGEKLFFGSGTQLSVL.

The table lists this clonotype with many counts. The CDR3 protein is CSVVWTGTDTQYF. CDR3 coding DNA: TGCAGCGTGGTATGGACAGGCACAGATACGCAGTATTTT. V gene TRBV29-1 combines with J gene TRBJ2-3; D possibly corresponds to TRBD1 (6 bases). V was clipped by 6 bases and J by 1 base, with 11 bases between them. The CDR3 is made up of 13 amino acids. The germline CDR1 and CDR2 sequences are SQVTM and ANQGSEA.

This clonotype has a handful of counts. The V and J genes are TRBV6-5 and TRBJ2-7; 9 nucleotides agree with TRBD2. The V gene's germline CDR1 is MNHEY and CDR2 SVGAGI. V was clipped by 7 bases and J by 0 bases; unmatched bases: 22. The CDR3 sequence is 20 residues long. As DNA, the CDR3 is TGTGCCAGCACCCGGGTGACGAGTAGCGGGAGAAATAGGAGCTCCTACGAGCAGTACTTC. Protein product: CASTRVTSSGRNRSSYEQYF.

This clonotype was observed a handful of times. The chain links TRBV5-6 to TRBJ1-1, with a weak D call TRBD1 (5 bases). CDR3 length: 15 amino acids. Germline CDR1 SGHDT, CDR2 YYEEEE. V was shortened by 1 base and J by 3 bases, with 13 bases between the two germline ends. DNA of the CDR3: TGTGCCAGCAGCTTGCTCGGAAAAGGGGACACTGAAGCTTTCTTT. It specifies CASSLLGKGDTEAFF.

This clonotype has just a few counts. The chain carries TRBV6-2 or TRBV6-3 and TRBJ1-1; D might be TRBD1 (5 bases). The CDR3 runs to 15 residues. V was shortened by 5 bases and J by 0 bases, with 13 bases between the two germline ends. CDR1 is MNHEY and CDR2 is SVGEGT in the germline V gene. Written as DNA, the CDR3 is TGTGCCAGCAGTCGCGGGACGTACATGAACACTGAAGCTTTCTTT. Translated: CASSRGTYMNTEAFF.

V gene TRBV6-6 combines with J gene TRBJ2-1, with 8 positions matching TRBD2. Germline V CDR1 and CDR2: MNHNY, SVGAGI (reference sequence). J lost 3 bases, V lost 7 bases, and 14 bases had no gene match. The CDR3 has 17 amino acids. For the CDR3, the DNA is TGTGCCAGCACCCCCCTGGGGCGGGGGGTGATCTACAATGAGCAGTTCTTC. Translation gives CASTPLGRGVIYNEQFF.

The CDR3 region is CASSNSFYEQYF. The CDR3 DNA reads TGTGCCAGCAGCAACTCCTTTTACGAGCAGTACTTC. The V and J genes are TRBV14 and TRBJ2-7; D gene uncertain. The V gene's germline CDR1 is SGHDN and CDR2 FVKESK. The CDR3 covers 12 residues. With 5 bases removed from V and 4 bases from J, the gap between germline ends came to 9 bases.

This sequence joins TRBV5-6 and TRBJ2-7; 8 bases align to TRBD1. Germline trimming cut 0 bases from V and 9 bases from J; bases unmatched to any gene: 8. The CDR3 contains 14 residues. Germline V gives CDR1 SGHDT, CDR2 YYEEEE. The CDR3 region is CASSLGTGYFGQYF. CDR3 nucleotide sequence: TGTGCCAGCAGCTTGGGGACAGGGTACTTCGGGCAGTACTTC.

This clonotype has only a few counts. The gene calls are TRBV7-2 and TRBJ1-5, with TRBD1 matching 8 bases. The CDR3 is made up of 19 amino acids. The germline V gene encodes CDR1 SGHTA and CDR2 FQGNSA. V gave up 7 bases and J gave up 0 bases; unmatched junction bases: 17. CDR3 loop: CASTHYGDRKDFSNQPQHF. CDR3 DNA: TGTGCCAGCACGCATTATGGGGACAGGAAAGATTTTAGCAATCAGCCCCAGCATTTT.

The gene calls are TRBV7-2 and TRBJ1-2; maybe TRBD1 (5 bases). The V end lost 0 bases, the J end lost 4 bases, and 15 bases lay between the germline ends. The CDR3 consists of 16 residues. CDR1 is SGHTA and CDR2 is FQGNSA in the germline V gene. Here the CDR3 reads CASSLARGGTSYGYTF. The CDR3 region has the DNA TGTGCCAGCAGCTTAGCTCGGGGTGGGACCTCCTATGGCTACACCTTC.

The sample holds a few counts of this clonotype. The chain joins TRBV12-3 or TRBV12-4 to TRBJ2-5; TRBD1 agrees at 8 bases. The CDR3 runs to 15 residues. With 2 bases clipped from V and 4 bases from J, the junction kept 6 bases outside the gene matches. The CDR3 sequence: CASSLSQGAGETQYF. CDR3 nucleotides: TGTGCCAGCAGTTTATCTCAGGGGGCGGGAGAGACCCAGTACTTC.

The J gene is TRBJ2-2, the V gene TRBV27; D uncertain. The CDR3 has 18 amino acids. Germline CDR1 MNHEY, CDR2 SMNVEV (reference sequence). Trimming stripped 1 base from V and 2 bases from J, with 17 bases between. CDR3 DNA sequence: TGTGCCAGCAGTTTATTTTCGCAGTCCTACATAAACACCGGGGAGCTGTTTTTT. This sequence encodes CASSLFSQSYINTGELFF.

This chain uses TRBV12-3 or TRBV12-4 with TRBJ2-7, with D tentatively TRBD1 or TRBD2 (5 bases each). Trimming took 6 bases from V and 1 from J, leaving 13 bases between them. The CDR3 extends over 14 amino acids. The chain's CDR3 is CASRPGTESYEQYF. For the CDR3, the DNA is TGTGCCAGCAGGCCAGGGACGGAATCCTACGAGCAGTACTTC.

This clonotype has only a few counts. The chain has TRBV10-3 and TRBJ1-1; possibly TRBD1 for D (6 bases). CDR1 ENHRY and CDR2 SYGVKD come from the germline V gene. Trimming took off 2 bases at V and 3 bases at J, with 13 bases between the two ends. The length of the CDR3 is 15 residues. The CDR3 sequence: CAISEIWGADTEAFF. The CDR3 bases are TGTGCCATCAGTGAGATATGGGGGGCGGACACTGAAGCTTTCTTT.

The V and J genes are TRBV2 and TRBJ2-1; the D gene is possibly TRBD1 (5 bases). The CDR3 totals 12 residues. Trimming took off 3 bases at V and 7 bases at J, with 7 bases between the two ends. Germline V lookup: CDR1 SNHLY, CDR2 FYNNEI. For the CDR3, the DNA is TGTGCCAGCAGTGACAGGGTGAATGAGCAGTTCTTC. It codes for CASSDRVNEQFF.

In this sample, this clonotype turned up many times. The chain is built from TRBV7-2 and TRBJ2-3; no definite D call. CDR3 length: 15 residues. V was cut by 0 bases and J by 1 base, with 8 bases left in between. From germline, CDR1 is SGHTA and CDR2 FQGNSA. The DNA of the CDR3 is TGTGCCAGCAGCTTAGCCAGGCCCGGCACAGATACGCAGTATTTT. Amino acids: CASSLARPGTDTQYF.

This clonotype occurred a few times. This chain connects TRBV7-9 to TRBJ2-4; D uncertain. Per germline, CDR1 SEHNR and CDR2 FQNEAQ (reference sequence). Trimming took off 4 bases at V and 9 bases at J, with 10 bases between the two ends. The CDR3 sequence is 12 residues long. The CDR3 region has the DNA TGTGCCAGCAGCTCACTCTTCAGCATTCAGTACTTC. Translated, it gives CASSSLFSIQYF.

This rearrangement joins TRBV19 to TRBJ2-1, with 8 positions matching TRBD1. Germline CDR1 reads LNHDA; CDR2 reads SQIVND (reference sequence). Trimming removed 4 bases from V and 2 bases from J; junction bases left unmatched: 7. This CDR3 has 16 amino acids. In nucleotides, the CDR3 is TGTGCCAGTAGTACCCCGGACAGGGTCCCCTACAATGAGCAGTTCTTC. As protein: CASSTPDRVPYNEQFF.